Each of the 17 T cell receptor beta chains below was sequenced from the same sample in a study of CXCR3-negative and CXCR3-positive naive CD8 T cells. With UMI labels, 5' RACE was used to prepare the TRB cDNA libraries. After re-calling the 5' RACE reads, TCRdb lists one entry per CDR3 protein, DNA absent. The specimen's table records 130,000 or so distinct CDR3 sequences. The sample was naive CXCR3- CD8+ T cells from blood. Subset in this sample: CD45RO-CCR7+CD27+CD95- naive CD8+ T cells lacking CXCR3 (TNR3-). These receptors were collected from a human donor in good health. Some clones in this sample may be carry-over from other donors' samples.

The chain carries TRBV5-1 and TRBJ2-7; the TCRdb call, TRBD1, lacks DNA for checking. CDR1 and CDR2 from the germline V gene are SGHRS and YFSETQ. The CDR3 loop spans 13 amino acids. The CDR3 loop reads CASSRTGGNEQYF.

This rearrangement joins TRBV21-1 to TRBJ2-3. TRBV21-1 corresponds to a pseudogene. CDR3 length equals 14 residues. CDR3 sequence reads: CARALLKLTDTQYF.

CDR3 loop: CASSPGTRHNEQFF. This chain uses TRBV27 with TRBJ2-1. CDR1 and CDR2 (germline): MNHEY, SMNVEV (reference sequence). The CDR3 consists of 14 residues.

CDR3: CASSHLEHADIQYF. The V call is TRBV28, the J call TRBJ2-4. The CDR3 totals 14 residues. Germline CDR1 reads MDHEN; CDR2 reads SYDVKM.

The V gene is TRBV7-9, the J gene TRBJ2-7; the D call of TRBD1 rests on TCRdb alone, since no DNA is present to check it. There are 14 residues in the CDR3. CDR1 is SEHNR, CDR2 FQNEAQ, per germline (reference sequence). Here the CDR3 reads CASSRPFTPYEQYF.

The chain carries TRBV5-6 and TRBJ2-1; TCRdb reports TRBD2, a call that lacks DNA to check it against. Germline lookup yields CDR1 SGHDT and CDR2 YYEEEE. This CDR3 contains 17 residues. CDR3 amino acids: CASSLVPSGGAADEQFF.

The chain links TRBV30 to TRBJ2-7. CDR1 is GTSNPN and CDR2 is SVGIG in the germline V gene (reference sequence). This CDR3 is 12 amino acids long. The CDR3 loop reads CAWSDGSYEQYF.

CDR3 residues: CASSLGRGQGEKLFF. V is TRBV12-3 or TRBV12-4 and J is TRBJ1-4; without DNA, the TCRdb call of TRBD1 cannot be checked. The CDR3 is 15 amino acids.

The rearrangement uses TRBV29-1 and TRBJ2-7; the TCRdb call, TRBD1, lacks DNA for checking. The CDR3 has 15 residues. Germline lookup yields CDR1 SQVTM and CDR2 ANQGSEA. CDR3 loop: CSVWRFRDGYYEQYF.

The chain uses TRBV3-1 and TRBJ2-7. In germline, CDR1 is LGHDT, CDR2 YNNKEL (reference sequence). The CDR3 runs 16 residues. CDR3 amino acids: CASSQDVGSGPYEQYF.

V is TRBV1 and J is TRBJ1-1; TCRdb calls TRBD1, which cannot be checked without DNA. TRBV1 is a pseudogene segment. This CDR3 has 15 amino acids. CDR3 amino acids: CTSSQVGAYDTEAFF.

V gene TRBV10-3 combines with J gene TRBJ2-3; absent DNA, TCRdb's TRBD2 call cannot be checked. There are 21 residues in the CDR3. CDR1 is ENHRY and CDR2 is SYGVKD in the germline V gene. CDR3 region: CAIRLRGETVAGGGVTDTQYF.

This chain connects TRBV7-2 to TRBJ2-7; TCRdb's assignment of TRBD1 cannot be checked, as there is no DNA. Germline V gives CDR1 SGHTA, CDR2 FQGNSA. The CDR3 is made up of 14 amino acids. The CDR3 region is CASSAGTGSYEQYF.

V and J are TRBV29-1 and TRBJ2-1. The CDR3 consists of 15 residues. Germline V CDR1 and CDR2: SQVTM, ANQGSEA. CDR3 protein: CSVEDWVAIHNEQFF.

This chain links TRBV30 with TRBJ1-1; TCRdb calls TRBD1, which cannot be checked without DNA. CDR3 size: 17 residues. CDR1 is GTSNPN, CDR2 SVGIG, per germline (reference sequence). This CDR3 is CAWTTSRDRVMNTEAFF. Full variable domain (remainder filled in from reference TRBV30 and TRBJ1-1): SQTIHQWPATLVQPVGSPLSLECTVEGTSNPNLYWYRQAAGRGLQLLFYSVGIGQISSEVPQNLSASRPQDRQFILSSKKLLLSDSGFYLCAWTTSRDRVMNTEAFFGQGTRLTVV.

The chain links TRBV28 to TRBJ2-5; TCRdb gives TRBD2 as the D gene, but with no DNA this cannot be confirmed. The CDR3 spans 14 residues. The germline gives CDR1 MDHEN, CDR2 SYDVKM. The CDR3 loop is CASSPLGLQETQYF.

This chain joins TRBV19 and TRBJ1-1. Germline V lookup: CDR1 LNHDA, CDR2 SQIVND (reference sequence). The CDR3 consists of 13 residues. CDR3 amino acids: CASSLRMNTEAFF.